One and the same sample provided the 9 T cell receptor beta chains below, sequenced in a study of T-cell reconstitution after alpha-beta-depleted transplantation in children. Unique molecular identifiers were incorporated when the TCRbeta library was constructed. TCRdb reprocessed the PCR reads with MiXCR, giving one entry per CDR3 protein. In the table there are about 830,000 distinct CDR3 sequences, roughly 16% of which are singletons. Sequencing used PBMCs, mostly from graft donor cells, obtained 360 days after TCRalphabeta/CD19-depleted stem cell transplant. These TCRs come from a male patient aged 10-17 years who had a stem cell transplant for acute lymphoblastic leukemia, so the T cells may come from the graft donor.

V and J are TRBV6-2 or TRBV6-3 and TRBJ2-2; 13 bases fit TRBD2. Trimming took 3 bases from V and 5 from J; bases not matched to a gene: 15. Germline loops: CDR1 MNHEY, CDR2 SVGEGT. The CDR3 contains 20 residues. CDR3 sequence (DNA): TGTGCCAGCAGTTATCATCCGAGGAGGACTAGCGGGAGCGGGACCGGGGAGCTGTTTTTT. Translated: CASSYHPRRTSGSGTGELFF.

CDR3 in amino acids: CATSDFREGGQETQYF. In nucleotides, the CDR3 is TGTGCCACCAGTGATTTTCGGGAGGGAGGGCAAGAGACCCAGTACTTC. V gene TRBV24-1 combines with J gene TRBJ2-5; 8 nucleotides align to TRBD2. V dropped 1 base and J dropped 2; count of bases not matched to a gene: 5. The length of the CDR3 is 16 residues. Germline-derived CDR1 and CDR2 are KGHDR and SFDVKD.

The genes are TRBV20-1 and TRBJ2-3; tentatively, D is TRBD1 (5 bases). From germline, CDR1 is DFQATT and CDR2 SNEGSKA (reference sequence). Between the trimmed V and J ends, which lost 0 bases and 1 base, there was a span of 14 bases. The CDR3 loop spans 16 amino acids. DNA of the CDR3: TGCAGTGCTAGAGATCCCTACAGGAAACGCACAGATACGCAGTATTTT. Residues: CSARDPYRKRTDTQYF.

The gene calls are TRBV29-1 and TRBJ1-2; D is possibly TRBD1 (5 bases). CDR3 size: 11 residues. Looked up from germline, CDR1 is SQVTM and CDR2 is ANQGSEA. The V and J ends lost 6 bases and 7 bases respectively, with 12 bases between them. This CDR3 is CSVDHGAGYTF. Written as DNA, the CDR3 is TGCAGCGTGGATCATGGGGCTGGCTACACCTTC. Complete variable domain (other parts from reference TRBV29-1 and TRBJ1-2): SAVISQKPSRDICQRGTSLTIQCQVDSQVTMMFWYRQQPGQSLTLIATANQGSEATYESGFVIDKFPISRPNLTFSTLTVSNMSPEDSSIYLCSVDHGAGYTFGSGTRLTVV.

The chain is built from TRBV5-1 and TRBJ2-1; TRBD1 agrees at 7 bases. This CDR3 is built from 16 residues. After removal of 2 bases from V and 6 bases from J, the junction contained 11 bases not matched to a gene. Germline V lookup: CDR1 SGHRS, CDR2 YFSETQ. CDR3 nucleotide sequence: TGCGCCAGCAGCTTACAGGGGATAAGCGGTCTCAATGAGCAGTTCTTC. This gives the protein CASSLQGISGLNEQFF.

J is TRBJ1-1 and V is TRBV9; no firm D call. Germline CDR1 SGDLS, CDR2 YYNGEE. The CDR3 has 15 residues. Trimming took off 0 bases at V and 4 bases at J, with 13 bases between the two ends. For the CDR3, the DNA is TGTGCCAGCAGCGTAGTTCCGGGTGGCAGCACTGAAGCTTTCTTT. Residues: CASSVVPGGSTEAFF.

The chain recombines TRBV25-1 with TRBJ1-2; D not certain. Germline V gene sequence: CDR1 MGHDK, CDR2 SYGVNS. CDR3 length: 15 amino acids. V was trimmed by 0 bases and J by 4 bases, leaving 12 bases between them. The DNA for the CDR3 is TGTGCCAGCAGTGAATATGCTACGGAGATCTATGGCTACACCTTC. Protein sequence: CASSEYATEIYGYTF.

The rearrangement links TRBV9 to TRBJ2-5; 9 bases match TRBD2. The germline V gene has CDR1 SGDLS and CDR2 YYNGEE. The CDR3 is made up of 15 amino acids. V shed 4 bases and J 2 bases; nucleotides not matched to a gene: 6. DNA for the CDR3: TGTGCCAGCAGCAGACGTCTAGCGGGACAAGAGACCCAGTACTTC. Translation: CASSRRLAGQETQYF.

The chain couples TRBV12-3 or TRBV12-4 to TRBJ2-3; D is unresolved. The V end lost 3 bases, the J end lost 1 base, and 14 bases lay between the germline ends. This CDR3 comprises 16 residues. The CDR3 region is CASSFRAPPGTDTQYF. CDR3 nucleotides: TGTGCCAGCAGTTTCCGAGCCCCGCCTGGCACAGATACGCAGTATTTT.